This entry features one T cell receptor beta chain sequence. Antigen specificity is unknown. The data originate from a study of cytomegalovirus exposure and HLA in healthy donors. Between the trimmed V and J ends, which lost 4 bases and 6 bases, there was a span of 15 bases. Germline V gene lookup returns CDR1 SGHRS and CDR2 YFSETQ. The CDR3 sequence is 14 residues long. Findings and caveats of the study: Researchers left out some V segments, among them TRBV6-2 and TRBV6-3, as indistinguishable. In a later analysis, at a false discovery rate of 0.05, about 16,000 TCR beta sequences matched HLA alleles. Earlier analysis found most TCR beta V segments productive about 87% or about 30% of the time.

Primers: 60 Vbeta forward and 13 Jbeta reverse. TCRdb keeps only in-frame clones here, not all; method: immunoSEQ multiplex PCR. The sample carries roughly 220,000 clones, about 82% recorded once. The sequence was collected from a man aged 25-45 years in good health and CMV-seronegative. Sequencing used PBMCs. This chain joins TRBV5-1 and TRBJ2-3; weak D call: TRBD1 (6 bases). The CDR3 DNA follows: TGCGCCAGCAGCCCAAGACAGGCTCCGGATACGCAGTATTTT. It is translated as CASSPRQAPDTQYF.